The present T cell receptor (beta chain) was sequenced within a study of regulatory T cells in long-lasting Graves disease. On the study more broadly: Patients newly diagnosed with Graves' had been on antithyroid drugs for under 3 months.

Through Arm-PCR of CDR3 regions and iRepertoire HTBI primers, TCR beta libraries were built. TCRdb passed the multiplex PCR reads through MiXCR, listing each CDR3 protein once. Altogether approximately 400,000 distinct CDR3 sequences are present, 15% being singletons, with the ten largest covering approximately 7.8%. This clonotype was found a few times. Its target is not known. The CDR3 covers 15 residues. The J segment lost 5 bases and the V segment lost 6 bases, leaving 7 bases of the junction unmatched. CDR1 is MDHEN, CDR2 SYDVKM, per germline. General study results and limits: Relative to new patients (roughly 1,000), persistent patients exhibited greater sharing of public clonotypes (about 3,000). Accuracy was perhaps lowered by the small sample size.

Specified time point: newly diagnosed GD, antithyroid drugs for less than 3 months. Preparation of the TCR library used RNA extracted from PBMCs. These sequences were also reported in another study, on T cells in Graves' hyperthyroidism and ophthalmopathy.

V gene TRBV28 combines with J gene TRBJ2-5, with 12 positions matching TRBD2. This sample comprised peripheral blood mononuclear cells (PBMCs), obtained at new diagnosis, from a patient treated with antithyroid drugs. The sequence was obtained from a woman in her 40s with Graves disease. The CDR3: CASSIRLAGEETQYF. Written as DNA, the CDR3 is TGTGCCAGCAGCATCCGACTAGCGGGAGAGGAGACCCAGTACTTC.